The 29 T cell receptor beta chains reported below all come from one sample, sequenced in a study of blood T cell repertoires in COVID-19 (dated by TCRdb to 2018 to 2020). Library prep was done by the immunoSEQ multiplex PCR assay. TCRdb mirrors the immuneACCESS table, restricted to in-frame sequences. Some clones are absent from its copies; in checked studies, under half trace to an unresolved V gene, and the reason for the others is unknown. The sample profile shows 200,000 to 300,000 clones; 75% to 85% of them were found once. The ten largest clones represent 2% to 2.5% of the sample. The sequenced sample consisted of peripheral blood. All receptors come from a middle-aged man who had recovered from COVID-19.

The chain uses TRBV19 and TRBJ2-5; TRBD2 agrees at 8 bases. The CDR3 length is 17 residues. Per the germline V gene, CDR1 is LNHDA and CDR2 is SQIVND (reference sequence). V shed 1 base, J shed 4 bases, and the junction held 11 bases outside the gene matches. The CDR3 spells CASSIVWRGADRETQYF. CDR3 in DNA: TGTGCCAGTAGTATAGTGTGGCGGGGGGCCGACCGAGAGACCCAGTACTTC.

This clone showed up just a few times. The rearrangement uses TRBV6-5 and TRBJ2-1; D unresolved. The length of the CDR3 is 14 residues. The V gene's germline CDR1 is MNHEY and CDR2 SVGAGI. Trimming stripped 5 bases from V and 5 bases from J, with 13 bases between. In DNA, the CDR3 is TGTGCCAGCAGTCCACAATCCCCCAACAATGAGCAGTTCTTC. Translated, it gives CASSPQSPNNEQFF.

CDR3 sequence reads: CASSPRTGLSNEQYF. CDR3 DNA: TGTGCCAGCAGCCCAAGGACAGGACTTTCTAACGAGCAGTACTTC. The V call is TRBV7-2, the J call TRBJ2-7; TRBD1 matches at 7 bases. CDR1 SGHTA and CDR2 FQGNSA come from the germline V gene. The J segment lost 5 bases and the V segment lost 5 bases, leaving 12 bases of the junction unmatched. The CDR3 is 15 amino acids.

V gene TRBV5-1 combines with J gene TRBJ2-3; 9 bases agree with TRBD1. Per the germline V gene, CDR1 is SGHRS and CDR2 is YFSETQ. This CDR3 is 15 amino acids long. V gave up 4 bases and J gave up 0 bases; unmatched junction bases: 3. Here the CDR3 DNA reads TGCGCCAGCAGCGCCGGGACAGGGAGCACAGATACGCAGTATTTT. Translated: CASSAGTGSTDTQYF. Full variable domain (remainder filled in from reference TRBV5-1 and TRBJ2-3): KAGVTQTPRYLIKTRGQQVTLSCSPISGHRSVSWYQQTPGQGLQFLFEYFSETQRNKGNFPGRFSGRQFSNSRSEMNVSTLELGDSALYLCASSAGTGSTDTQYFGPGTRLTVL.

The V and J genes are TRBV10-3 and TRBJ2-1; maybe TRBD2 (6 bases). This CDR3 is 12 amino acids long. Germline lookup yields CDR1 ENHRY and CDR2 SYGVKD. The germline V and J ends were trimmed by 5 bases and 7 bases, with 9 bases remaining between them. The CDR3: CAISLGGNEQFF. The CDR3 nucleotides read TGTGCCATCAGTCTCGGGGGAAATGAGCAGTTCTTC.

The chain is built from TRBV30 and TRBJ1-5, with a weak D call TRBD1 (6 bases). The V gene's germline CDR1 is GTSNPN and CDR2 SVGIG (reference sequence). With 0 bases removed from V and 3 bases from J, the gap between germline ends came to 9 bases. This CDR3 is built from 14 residues. The CDR3 DNA reads TGTGCCTGGAGTGTAGGACAGTACAATCAGCCCCAGCATTTT. It is translated as CAWSVGQYNQPQHF. Supplemented by reference TRBV30 and TRBJ1-5, the full variable domain reads SQTIHQWPATLVQPVGSPLSLECTVEGTSNPNLYWYRQAAGRGLQLLFYSVGIGQISSEVPQNLSASRPQDRQFILSSKKLLLSDSGFYLCAWSVGQYNQPQHFGDGTRLSIL.

The rearrangement uses TRBV11-3 and TRBJ2-7; D not resolved. V was pared by 3 bases and J by 5 bases, with 8 bases between. Germline V lookup: CDR1 SGHNT, CDR2 YENEEA. The CDR3 is 12 amino acids. The CDR3 loop reads CASSFVENEQYF. The CDR3 coding sequence is TGTGCCAGCAGCTTTGTGGAGAACGAGCAGTACTTC.

V gene TRBV14 combines with J gene TRBJ2-7, with D unresolved. In germline, CDR1 is SGHDN, CDR2 FVKESK. The CDR3 covers 13 residues. Trimming removed 1 base from V and 3 bases from J, with 7 bases in between. CDR3 coding DNA: TGTGCCAGCAGCCAAGTTCCCAGCTACGAGCAGTACTTC. Its protein is CASSQVPSYEQYF.

The V and J genes are TRBV11-3 and TRBJ1-2; possible D gene TRBD1, 6 bases. This CDR3 spans 13 amino acids. The V end lost 4 bases, the J end lost 13 bases, and 19 bases lay between the germline ends. Germline lookup yields CDR1 SGHNT and CDR2 YENEEA. CDR3 sequence reads: CASSSKWDTLFTF. For the CDR3, the DNA is TGTGCCAGCAGCTCAAAATGGGACACACTATTCACCTTC.

The chain uses TRBV27 and TRBJ1-6; a weak D match, TRBD1 (6 bases). Trimming cost V 4 bases and J 9 bases, with 40 bases left between them. The CDR3 spans 23 residues. CDR1 and CDR2 (germline): MNHEY, SMNVEV (reference sequence). This CDR3 is CASSSSLFGSVYRPDSQGSPLHF. The CDR3 bases are TGTGCCAGCAGTTCCTCCCTATTCGGTTCCGTTTATCGCCCGGACAGCCAAGGTTCACCCCTCCACTTT.

CDR3 sequence (DNA): TGCGCCAGCAGCTTAATCGGGAGGGTGAATAATGAGCAGTTCTTC. Encoded protein: CASSLIGRVNNEQFF. This chain uses TRBV5-1 with TRBJ2-1, with TRBD2 matching over 8 bases. CDR3 length equals 15 residues. V trimming: 2 bases; J trimming: 7 bases; junction bases outside the gene matches: 8. Germline V lookup: CDR1 SGHRS, CDR2 YFSETQ.

Only a few counts were recorded for this clone. The chain joins TRBV11-2 to TRBJ1-2; D may be TRBD1 (5 bases). This CDR3 has 14 residues. Trimming shortened V by 2 bases and J by 4 bases, and 11 bases separated the two germline ends. The germline CDR1 and CDR2 sequences are SGHAT and FQNNGV. In DNA form, the CDR3 reads TGTGCCAGCAGCTTAAGCCAGGGCAGCTATGGCTACACCTTC. It encodes CASSLSQGSYGYTF.

The chain carries TRBV5-6 and TRBJ1-2; possibly TRBD1 for D (6 bases). Germline V lookup: CDR1 SGHDT, CDR2 YYEEEE. The ends were cut back, 5 bases at V and 2 bases at J, with 10 bases in the middle. The CDR3 covers 13 residues. The DNA of the CDR3 is TGTGCCAGCAGAAAGGGACACAACTATGGCTACACCTTC. It encodes CASRKGHNYGYTF.

The chain combines TRBV12-3 or TRBV12-4 with TRBJ1-2; D not resolved. Trimming took off 2 bases at V and 7 bases at J, with 11 bases between the two ends. This CDR3 spans 13 amino acids. The CDR3 loop reads CASSLWRESGYTF. CDR3 coding DNA: TGTGCCAGCAGTTTATGGAGGGAGTCTGGCTACACCTTC.

The J gene is TRBJ2-7, the V gene TRBV7-8; a possible D gene is TRBD1 (6 bases). The germline V gene has CDR1 SGHVS and CDR2 FQNEAQ. The CDR3 runs to 14 residues. Trimming took 3 bases from V and 2 from J, leaving 11 bases between them. CDR3 amino acids: CASSLTGRTYEQYF. Written as DNA, the CDR3 is TGTGCCAGCAGCTTGACAGGAAGGACCTACGAGCAGTACTTC.

Note on this clone: Other DNA sequences in this sample translate to the same CDR3. The genes are TRBV6-5 and TRBJ2-7; tentatively, D is TRBD1 (6 bases). Germline CDR1 MNHEY, CDR2 SVGAGI. The V gene lost 5 bases and the J gene lost 2 bases, with 10 bases spanning the gap. This CDR3 has 13 amino acids. Here the CDR3 reads CASSRDTPYEQYF. CDR3 nucleotides: TGTGCCAGCAGTCGGGACACCCCCTACGAGCAGTACTTC.

The chain couples TRBV5-1 to TRBJ1-2; weak D call: TRBD1 (6 bases). Germline lookup yields CDR1 SGHRS and CDR2 YFSETQ. Trimming removed 0 bases from V and 3 bases from J, with 18 bases in between. CDR3 length: 17 amino acids. The CDR3 DNA follows: TGCGCCAGCAGCTTGGCCCTCGGGGCGGGGGCATACTATGGCTACACCTTC. It encodes CASSLALGAGAYYGYTF.

The DNA of the CDR3 is TGTGCCAGCAGCTTATCGGGAGGAACAGATACGCAGTATTTT. Its protein product is CASSLSGGTDTQYF. The chain has TRBV11-2 and TRBJ2-3, with 7 nucleotides matching TRBD2. This CDR3 region has 14 residues. Germline CDR1 is SGHAT and CDR2 is FQNNGV. V shed 2 bases and J 3 bases; nucleotides not matched to a gene: 2.

This clone showed up just a few times. The chain is built from TRBV11-2 and TRBJ1-2, with D possibly matching TRBD1 (5 bases). Germline V lookup: CDR1 SGHAT, CDR2 FQNNGV. Trimming took off 4 bases at V and 0 bases at J, with 9 bases between the two ends. The CDR3 runs to 14 residues. This CDR3 is CASSSRGPNYGYTF. CDR3 bases: TGTGCCAGCAGCTCTAGGGGCCCTAACTATGGCTACACCTTC.

This clone was counted a few times. V usage is TRBV10-3 and J usage is TRBJ1-2; a weak D match, TRBD1 (5 bases). The CDR3 length is 14 residues. Between the trimmed V and J ends, which lost 2 bases and 4 bases, there was a span of 11 bases. Germline V gene sequence: CDR1 ENHRY, CDR2 SYGVKD. The CDR3 DNA reads as TGTGCCATCAGTGAGGGGGCAGGCCCCTATGGCTACACCTTC. It yields the protein CAISEGAGPYGYTF.

The rearrangement uses TRBV7-9 and TRBJ2-7, with D perhaps TRBD2 (5 bases). CDR3 size: 15 residues. Trimming cost V 8 bases and J 6 bases, with 23 bases left between them. CDR1 is SEHNR, CDR2 FQNEAQ, per germline (reference sequence). Here the CDR3 reads CASGPPGSRISEQYF. In DNA, the CDR3 is TGTGCCAGCGGGCCACCGGGAAGTCGTATTTCCGAGCAGTACTTC.

The chain couples TRBV18 to TRBJ2-7; D is ambiguous. From germline, CDR1 is KGHSH and CDR2 LQKENI. V was cut by 3 bases and J by 0 bases, with 15 bases left in between. The CDR3 is made up of 16 amino acids. CDR3 region: CASSPQTPRSSYEQYF. In DNA, the CDR3 is TGTGCCAGCTCACCCCAGACTCCTCGGAGCTCCTACGAGCAGTACTTC.

Worth noting for this clone: Other DNA sequences in this specimen translate into the identical CDR3. This sequence joins TRBV6-5 and TRBJ1-1, with D perhaps TRBD1 (5 bases). Germline CDR1 MNHEY, CDR2 SVGAGI. This CDR3 contains 14 residues. Between the trimmed V and J ends, which lost 6 bases and 0 bases, there was a span of 11 bases. The chain's CDR3 is CASRDRSMNTEAFF. DNA for the CDR3: TGTGCCAGCAGAGACAGAAGCATGAACACTGAAGCTTTCTTT.

This chain connects TRBV27 to TRBJ1-1; D is unresolved. Germline V CDR1 and CDR2: MNHEY, SMNVEV (reference sequence). The CDR3 consists of 14 residues. The germline V and J ends were trimmed by 2 bases and 6 bases, with 13 bases remaining between them. The CDR3 DNA is TGTGCCAGCAGTTTAGAGTTCGGAGGATCTGAAGCTTTCTTT. Its protein product is CASSLEFGGSEAFF.

In this sample, this clone turned up once. The chain joins TRBV10-3 to TRBJ1-1, with D perhaps matching TRBD1 (6 bases). Germline loops: CDR1 ENHRY, CDR2 SYGVKD. This CDR3 is 14 amino acids long. Trimming took off 6 bases at V and 4 bases at J, with 15 bases between the two ends. CDR3 loop: CAIRGQQGPTEAFF. CDR3 sequence (DNA): TGTGCCATCAGAGGACAACAGGGTCCCACTGAAGCTTTCTTT.

This clone was seen a single time. This chain uses TRBV6-5 with TRBJ2-7; D is possibly TRBD1 (5 bases). The ends were cut back, 7 bases at V and 6 bases at J, with 13 bases in the middle. The CDR3 extends over 12 amino acids. CDR1 MNHEY and CDR2 SVGAGI come from the germline V gene. CDR3 residues: CASTQDMGEQYF. Here the CDR3 DNA reads TGTGCCAGCACTCAGGACATGGGCGAGCAGTACTTC.

This clone was seen a single time. The rearrangement links TRBV19 to TRBJ2-6; TRBD1 agrees at 7 bases. After removal of 4 bases from V and 3 bases from J, the junction contained 0 bases not matched to a gene. Germline-derived CDR1 and CDR2 are LNHDA and SQIVND (reference sequence). CDR3 size: 14 residues. The CDR3 reads CASSRDSGANVLTF. In DNA form, the CDR3 reads TGTGCCAGTAGTAGGGACAGTGGGGCCAACGTCCTGACTTTC. Complete variable domain (other parts from reference TRBV19 and TRBJ2-6): DGGITQSPKYLFRKEGQNVTLSCEQNLNHDAMYWYRQDPGQGLRLIYYSQIVNDFQKGDIAEGYSVSREKKESFPLTVTSAQKNPTAFYLCASSRDSGANVLTFGAGSRLTVL.

The CDR3 loop reads CASSLGFGGGAGRQETQYF. DNA of the CDR3: TGTGCCAGCAGCTTAGGTTTCGGCGGGGGGGCCGGTAGGCAAGAGACCCAGTACTTC. The chain has TRBV11-3 and TRBJ2-5, with 9 positions matching TRBD2. The junction had 14 bases not matched to a gene; V was cut back by 1 base and J by 2 bases. From germline, CDR1 is SGHNT and CDR2 YENEEA. This CDR3 is 19 amino acids long. The full variable domain, in which reference TRBV11-3 and TRBJ2-5 provide the parts outside the CDR3, is EAGVVQSPRYKIIEKKQPVAFWCNPISGHNTLYWYLQNLGQGPELLIRYENEEAVDDSQLPKDRFSAERLKGVDSTLKIQPAELGDSAVYLCASSLGFGGGAGRQETQYFGPGTRLLVL.

V gene TRBV9 combines with J gene TRBJ2-1; tentative D call: TRBD2 (5 bases). CDR3 length: 16 residues. CDR1 is SGDLS and CDR2 is YYNGEE in the germline V gene. The V end lost 2 bases, the J end lost 3 bases, and 15 bases lay between the germline ends. The chain's CDR3 is CASSVAGGLGYNEQFF. The CDR3 coding sequence is TGTGCCAGCAGCGTGGCGGGTGGACTGGGCTACAATGAGCAGTTCTTC.